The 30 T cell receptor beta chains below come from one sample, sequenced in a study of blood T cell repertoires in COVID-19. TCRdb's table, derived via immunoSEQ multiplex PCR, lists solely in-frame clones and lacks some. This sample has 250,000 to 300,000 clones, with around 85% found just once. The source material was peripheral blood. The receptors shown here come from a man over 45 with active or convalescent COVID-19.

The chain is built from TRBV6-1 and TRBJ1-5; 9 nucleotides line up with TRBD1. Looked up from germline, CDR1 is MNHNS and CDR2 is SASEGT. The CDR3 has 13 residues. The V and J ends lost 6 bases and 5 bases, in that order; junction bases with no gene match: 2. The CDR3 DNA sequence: TGTGCCAGCAGAGACAGGGGGTATCAGCCCCAGCATTTT. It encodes CASRDRGYQPQHF.

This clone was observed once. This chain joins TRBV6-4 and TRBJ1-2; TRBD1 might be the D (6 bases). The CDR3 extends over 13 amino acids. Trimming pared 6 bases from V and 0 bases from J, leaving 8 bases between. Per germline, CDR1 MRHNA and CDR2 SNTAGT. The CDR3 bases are TGTGCCAGCAGGACAGGTTCTAACTATGGCTACACCTTC. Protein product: CASRTGSNYGYTF.

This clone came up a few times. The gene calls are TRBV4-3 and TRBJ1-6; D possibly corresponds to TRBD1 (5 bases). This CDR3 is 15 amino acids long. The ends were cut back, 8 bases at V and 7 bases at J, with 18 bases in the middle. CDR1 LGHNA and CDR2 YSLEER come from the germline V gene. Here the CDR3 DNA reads TGCGCCAGCGGCCCCGGCCGGGGGAGAAATTCACCCCTCCACTTT. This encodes CASGPGRGRNSPLHF.

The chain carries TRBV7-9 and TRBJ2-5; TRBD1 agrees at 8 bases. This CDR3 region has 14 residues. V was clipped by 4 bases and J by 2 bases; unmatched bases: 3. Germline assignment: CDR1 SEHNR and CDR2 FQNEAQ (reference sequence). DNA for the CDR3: TGTGCCAGCAGCTCGGACAGGGCACAAGAGACCCAGTACTTC. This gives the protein CASSSDRAQETQYF.

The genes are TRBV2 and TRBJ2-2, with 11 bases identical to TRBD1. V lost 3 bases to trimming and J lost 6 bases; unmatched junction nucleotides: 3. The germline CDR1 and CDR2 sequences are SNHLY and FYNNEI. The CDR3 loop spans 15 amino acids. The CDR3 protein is CASSDRTGGAGELFF. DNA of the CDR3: TGTGCCAGCAGTGACAGGACAGGGGGCGCCGGGGAGCTGTTTTTT.

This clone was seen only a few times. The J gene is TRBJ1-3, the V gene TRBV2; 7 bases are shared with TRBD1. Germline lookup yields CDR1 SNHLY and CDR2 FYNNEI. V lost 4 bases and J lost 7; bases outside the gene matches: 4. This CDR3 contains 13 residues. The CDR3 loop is CASSAVRGNTIYF. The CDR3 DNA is TGTGCCAGCAGTGCAGTCAGGGGGAACACCATATATTTT. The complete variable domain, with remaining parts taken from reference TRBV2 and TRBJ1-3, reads EPEVTQTPSHQVTQMGQEVILRCVPISNHLYFYWYRQILGQKVEFLVSFYNNEISEKSEIFDDQFSVERPDGSNFTLKIRSTKLEDSAMYFCASSAVRGNTIYFGEGSWLTVV.

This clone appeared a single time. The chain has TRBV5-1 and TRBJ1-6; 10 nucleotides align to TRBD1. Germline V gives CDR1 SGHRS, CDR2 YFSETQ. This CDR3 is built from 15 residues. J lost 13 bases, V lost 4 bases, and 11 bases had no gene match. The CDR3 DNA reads TGCGCCAGCAGCCCAGGGGGGACAGGGGAAAGGCCCCTCCACTTT. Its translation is CASSPGGTGERPLHF.

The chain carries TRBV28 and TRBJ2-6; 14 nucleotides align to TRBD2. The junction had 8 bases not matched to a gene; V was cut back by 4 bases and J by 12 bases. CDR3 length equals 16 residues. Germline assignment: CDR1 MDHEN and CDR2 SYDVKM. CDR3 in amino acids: CASSSPGTSGSFVLTF. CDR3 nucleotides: TGTGCCAGCAGTTCACCGGGGACTAGCGGGAGCTTCGTCCTGACTTTC.

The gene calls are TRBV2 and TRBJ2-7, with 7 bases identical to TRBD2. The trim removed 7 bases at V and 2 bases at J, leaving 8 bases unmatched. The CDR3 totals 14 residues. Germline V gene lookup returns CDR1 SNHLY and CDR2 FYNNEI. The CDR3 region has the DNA TGTGCCAGCACCTGGGAGGGTCCAGCCTACGAGCAGTACTTC. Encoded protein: CASTWEGPAYEQYF.

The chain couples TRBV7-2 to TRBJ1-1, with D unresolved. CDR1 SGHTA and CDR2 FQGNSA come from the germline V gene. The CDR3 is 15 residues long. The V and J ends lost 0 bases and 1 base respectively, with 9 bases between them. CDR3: CASSLAPYGNTEAFF. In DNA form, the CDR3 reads TGTGCCAGCAGCTTAGCACCTTACGGGAACACTGAAGCTTTCTTT.

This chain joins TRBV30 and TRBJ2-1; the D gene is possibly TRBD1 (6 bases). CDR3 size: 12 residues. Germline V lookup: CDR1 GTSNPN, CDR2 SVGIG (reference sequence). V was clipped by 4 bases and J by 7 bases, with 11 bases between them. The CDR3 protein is CAWKGTSNEQFF. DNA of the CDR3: TGTGCCTGGAAGGGGACAAGTAATGAGCAGTTCTTC.

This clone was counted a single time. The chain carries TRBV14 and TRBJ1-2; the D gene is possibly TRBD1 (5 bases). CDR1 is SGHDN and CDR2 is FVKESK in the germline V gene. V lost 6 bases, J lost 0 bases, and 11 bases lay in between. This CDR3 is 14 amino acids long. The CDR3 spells CASRPRGANYGYTF. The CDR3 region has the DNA TGTGCCAGCAGGCCTCGGGGGGCTAACTATGGCTACACCTTC.

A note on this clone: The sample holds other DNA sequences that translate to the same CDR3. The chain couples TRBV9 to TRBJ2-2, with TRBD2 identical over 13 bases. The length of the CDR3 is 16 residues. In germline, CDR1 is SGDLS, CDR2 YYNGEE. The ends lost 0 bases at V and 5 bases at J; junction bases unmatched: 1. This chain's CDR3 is CASSVGLAGGTGELFF. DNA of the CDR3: TGTGCCAGCAGCGTAGGACTAGCGGGAGGTACCGGGGAGCTGTTTTTT. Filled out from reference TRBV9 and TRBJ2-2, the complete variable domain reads DSGVTQTPKHLITATGQRVTLRCSPRSGDLSVYWYQQSLDQGLQFLIQYYNGEERAKGNILERFSAQQFPDLHSELNLSSLELGDSALYFCASSVGLAGGTGELFFGEGSRLTVL.

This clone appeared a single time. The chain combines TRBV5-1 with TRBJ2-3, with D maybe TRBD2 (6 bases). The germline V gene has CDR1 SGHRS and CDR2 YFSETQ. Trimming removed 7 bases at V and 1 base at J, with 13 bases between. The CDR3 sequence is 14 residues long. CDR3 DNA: TGCGCCAGCCAGGAGGGACCTGGCACAGATACGCAGTATTTT. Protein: CASQEGPGTDTQYF.

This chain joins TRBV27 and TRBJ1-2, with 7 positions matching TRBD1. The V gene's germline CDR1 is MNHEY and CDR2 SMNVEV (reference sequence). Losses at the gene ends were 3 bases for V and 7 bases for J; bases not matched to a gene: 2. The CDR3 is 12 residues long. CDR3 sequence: CASSFNRGGYTF. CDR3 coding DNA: TGTGCCAGCAGTTTTAACAGGGGTGGCTACACCTTC.

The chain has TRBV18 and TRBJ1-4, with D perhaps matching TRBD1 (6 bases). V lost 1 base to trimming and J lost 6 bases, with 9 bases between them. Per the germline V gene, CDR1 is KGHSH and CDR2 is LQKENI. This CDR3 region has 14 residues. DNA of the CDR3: TGTGCCAGCTCACCACTGGGGACACATGAAAAACTGTTTTTT. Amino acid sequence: CASSPLGTHEKLFF. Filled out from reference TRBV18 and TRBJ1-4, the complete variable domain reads NAGVMQNPRHLVRRRGQEARLRCSPMKGHSHVYWYRQLPEEGLKFMVYLQKENIIDESGMPKERFSAEFPKEGPSILRIQQVVRGDSAAYFCASSPLGTHEKLFFGSGTQLSVL.

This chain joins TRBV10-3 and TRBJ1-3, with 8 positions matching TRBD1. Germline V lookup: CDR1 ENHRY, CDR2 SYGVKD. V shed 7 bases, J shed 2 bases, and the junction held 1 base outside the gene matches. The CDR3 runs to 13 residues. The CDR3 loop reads CAITTGAGNTIYF. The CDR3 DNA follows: TGTGCCATCACGACAGGGGCTGGAAACACCATATATTTT.

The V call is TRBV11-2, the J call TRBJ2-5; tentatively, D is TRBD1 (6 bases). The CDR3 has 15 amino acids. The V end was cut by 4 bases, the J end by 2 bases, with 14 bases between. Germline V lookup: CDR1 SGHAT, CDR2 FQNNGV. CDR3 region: CASSYTDSRQETQYF. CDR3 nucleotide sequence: TGTGCCAGCAGCTATACGGACAGCCGACAAGAGACCCAGTACTTC. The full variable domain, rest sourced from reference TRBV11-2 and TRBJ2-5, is EAGVAQSPRYKIIEKRQSVAFWCNPISGHATLYWYQQILGQGPKLLIQFQNNGVVDDSQLPKDRFSAERLKGVDSTLKIQPAKLEDSAVYLCASSYTDSRQETQYFGPGTRLLVL.

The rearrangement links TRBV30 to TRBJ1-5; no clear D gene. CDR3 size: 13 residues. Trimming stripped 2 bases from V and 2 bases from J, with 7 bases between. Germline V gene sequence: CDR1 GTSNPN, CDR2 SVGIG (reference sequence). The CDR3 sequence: CAWSTSGNQPQHF. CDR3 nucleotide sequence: TGTGCCTGGAGTACCTCGGGCAATCAGCCCCAGCATTTT.

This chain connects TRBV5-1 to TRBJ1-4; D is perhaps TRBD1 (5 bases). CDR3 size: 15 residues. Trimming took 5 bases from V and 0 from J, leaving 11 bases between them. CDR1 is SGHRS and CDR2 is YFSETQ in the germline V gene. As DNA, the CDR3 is TGCGCCAGCAGTGTGGGGGGGACAACTAATGAAAAACTGTTTTTT. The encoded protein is CASSVGGTTNEKLFF.

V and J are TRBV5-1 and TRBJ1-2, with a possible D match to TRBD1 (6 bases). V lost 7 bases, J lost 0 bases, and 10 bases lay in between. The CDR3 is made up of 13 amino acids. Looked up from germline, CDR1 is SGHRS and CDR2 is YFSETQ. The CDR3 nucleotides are TGCGCCAGCGGACAGAATGCTAACTATGGCTACACCTTC. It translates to CASGQNANYGYTF.

In DNA form, the CDR3 reads TGTGCCAGCAGTGCGAGCCGGGACAGGAGCACCTACGAGCAGTACTTC. Translation: CASSASRDRSTYEQYF. This sequence joins TRBV25-1 and TRBJ2-7; 8 bases align to TRBD1. The CDR3 has 16 residues. Unmatched junction bases numbered 10, after V lost 4 bases and J lost 2 bases. Germline V lookup: CDR1 MGHDK, CDR2 SYGVNS.

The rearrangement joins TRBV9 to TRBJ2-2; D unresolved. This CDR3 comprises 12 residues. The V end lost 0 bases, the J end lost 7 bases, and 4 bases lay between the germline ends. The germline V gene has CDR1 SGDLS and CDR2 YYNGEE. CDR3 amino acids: CASSVVGGELFF. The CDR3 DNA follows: TGTGCCAGCAGCGTAGTCGGCGGGGAGCTGTTTTTT. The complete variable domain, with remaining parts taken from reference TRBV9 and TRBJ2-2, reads DSGVTQTPKHLITATGQRVTLRCSPRSGDLSVYWYQQSLDQGLQFLIQYYNGEERAKGNILERFSAQQFPDLHSELNLSSLELGDSALYFCASSVVGGELFFGEGSRLTVL.

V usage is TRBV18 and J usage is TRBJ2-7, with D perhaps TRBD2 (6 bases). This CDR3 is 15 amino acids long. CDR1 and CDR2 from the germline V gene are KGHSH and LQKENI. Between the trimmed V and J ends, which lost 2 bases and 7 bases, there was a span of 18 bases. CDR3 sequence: CASSPVGDSAGEQYF. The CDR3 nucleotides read TGTGCCAGCTCACCAGTAGGCGACTCCGCGGGGGAGCAGTACTTC.

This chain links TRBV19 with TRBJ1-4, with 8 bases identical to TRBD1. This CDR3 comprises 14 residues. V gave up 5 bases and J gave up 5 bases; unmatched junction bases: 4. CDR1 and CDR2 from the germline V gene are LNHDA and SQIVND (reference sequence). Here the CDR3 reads CASSRDRKNEKLFF. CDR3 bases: TGTGCCAGTAGTCGGGACAGGAAGAATGAAAAACTGTTTTTT.

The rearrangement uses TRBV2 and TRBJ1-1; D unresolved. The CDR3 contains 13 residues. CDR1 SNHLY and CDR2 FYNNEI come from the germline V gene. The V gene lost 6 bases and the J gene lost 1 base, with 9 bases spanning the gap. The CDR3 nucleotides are TGTGCCAGCAGGCTAGGAGAGAACACTGAAGCTTTCTTT. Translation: CASRLGENTEAFF. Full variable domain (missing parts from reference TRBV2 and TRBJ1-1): EPEVTQTPSHQVTQMGQEVILRCVPISNHLYFYWYRQILGQKVEFLVSFYNNEISEKSEIFDDQFSVERPDGSNFTLKIRSTKLEDSAMYFCASRLGENTEAFFGQGTRLTVV.

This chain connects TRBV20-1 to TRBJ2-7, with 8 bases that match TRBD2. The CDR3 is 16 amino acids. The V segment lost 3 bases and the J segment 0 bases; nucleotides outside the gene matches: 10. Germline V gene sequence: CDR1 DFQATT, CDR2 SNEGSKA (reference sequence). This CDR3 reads CSASPPTSGSSYEQYF. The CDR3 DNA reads TGCAGTGCTAGTCCCCCCACTAGCGGCAGCTCCTACGAGCAGTACTTC.

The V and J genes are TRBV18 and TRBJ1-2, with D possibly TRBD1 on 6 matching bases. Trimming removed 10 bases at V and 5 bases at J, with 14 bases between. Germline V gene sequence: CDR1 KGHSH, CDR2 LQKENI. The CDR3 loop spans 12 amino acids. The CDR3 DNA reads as TGTGCCACCAGGACAGATCCTTATGGCTACACCTTC. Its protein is CATRTDPYGYTF.

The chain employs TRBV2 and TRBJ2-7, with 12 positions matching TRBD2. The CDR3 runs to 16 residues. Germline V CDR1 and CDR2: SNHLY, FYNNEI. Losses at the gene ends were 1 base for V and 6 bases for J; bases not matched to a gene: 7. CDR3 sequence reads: CASSEGLAGGPVEQYF. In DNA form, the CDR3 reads TGTGCCAGCAGTGAAGGCCTAGCGGGAGGGCCCGTCGAGCAGTACTTC.

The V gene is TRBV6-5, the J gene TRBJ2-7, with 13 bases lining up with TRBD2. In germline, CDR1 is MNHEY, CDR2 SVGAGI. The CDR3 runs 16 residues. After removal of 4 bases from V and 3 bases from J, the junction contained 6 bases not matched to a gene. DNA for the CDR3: TGTGCCAGCAGTTCACTAGCGGGAGGGAGTTTCTACGAGCAGTACTTC. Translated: CASSSLAGGSFYEQYF.